The 9 T cell receptor beta chains listed next were all sequenced from one sample in a study of shared clonotypes between healthy human individuals. Measured with immunoSEQ multiplex PCR; TCRdb has only the in-frame clones, and not every one. The sample consists of 1 million to 1.3 million clones, around three quarters of them appearing once. Sequenced material: memory CD4+ T cells from PBMCs. Subset: CD45RA-negative fraction. The receptors shown here come from a man between 18 and 29 years old in good health. Some clones in this sample may be carry-over from other donors' samples.

The sample holds many counts of this clone. Other DNA sequences in the sample encode the same CDR3. The V call is TRBV15, the J call TRBJ1-1; no clear D. Germline V gives CDR1 LNHNV, CDR2 YYDKDF (reference sequence). The length of the CDR3 is 11 residues. The ends were cut back, 0 bases at V and 4 bases at J, with 0 bases in the middle. For the CDR3, the DNA is TGTGCCACCAGCAGAGACACTGAAGCTTTCTTT. As protein: CATSRDTEAFF.

This clone was counted ten times or more. The chain has TRBV28 and TRBJ1-2; D not certain. CDR3 length equals 12 residues. Trimming left V 4 bases short and J 8 bases short, with 11 bases between. The V gene's germline CDR1 is MDHEN and CDR2 SYDVKM. The CDR3 DNA is TGTGCCAGCAGTTGGGCCTCTAGGGGCTACACCTTC. This encodes CASSWASRGYTF.

J is TRBJ2-7 and V is TRBV5-1; TRBD2 agrees at 9 bases. CDR1 is SGHRS, CDR2 YFSETQ, per germline. The CDR3 has 16 residues. V shed 1 base and J 5 bases; nucleotides not matched to a gene: 10. The CDR3, as DNA: TGCGCCAGCAGCTTGTGGGCTAGCGGGACGGGAAACGAGCAGTACTTC. This translates into CASSLWASGTGNEQYF.

The chain carries TRBV2 and TRBJ2-3; D may be TRBD2 (6 bases). This CDR3 region has 18 residues. In germline, CDR1 is SNHLY, CDR2 FYNNEI. Trimming shortened V by 2 bases and J by 4 bases, and 22 bases separated the two germline ends. CDR3 loop: CASSERVGLTLGADTQYF. The CDR3 DNA reads as TGTGCCAGCAGTGAAAGGGTGGGACTCACTCTCGGCGCAGATACGCAGTATTTT.

The chain is built from TRBV28 and TRBJ1-5; D is possibly TRBD1 (6 bases). Trimming pared 10 bases from V and 5 bases from J, leaving 21 bases between. The CDR3 spans 15 residues. Germline V gene data show CDR1 as MDHEN and CDR2 as SYDVKM. The CDR3 coding sequence is TGTGCCACCAACCCCGGGGGCAGGGACCATCAGCCCCAGCATTTT. As protein: CATNPGGRDHQPQHF.

This rearrangement joins TRBV28 to TRBJ1-3, with 7 bases identical to TRBD1. The germline gives CDR1 MDHEN, CDR2 SYDVKM. V lost 1 base to trimming and J lost 0 bases; unmatched junction nucleotides: 18. The CDR3 is 21 residues long. The CDR3 sequence: CASSLFGGNPTGPNSGNTIYF. Written as DNA, the CDR3 is TGTGCCAGCAGTTTATTTGGCGGCAACCCGACAGGGCCGAACTCTGGAAACACCATATATTTT.

The chain couples TRBV2 to TRBJ2-2; no reliable D call. The germline CDR1 and CDR2 sequences are SNHLY and FYNNEI. Trimming stripped 7 bases from V and 0 bases from J, with 6 bases between. The CDR3 extends over 13 amino acids. The CDR3 coding sequence is TGTGCCAGCATTCTCTCGAACACCGGGGAGCTGTTTTTT. This encodes CASILSNTGELFF.

The table lists this clone with a count of one. The V and J genes are TRBV6-6 and TRBJ1-2; 7 nucleotides line up with TRBD1. CDR1 MNHNY and CDR2 SVGAGI come from the germline V gene (reference sequence). V was clipped by 7 bases and J by 3 bases; unmatched bases: 11. This CDR3 spans 15 amino acids. CDR3 loop: CASKRTGVVDYGYTF. In DNA form, the CDR3 reads TGTGCCAGCAAAAGGACAGGCGTAGTTGACTATGGCTACACCTTC.

This clone was observed a single time. The sample has other DNA sequences that encode this CDR3 too. The rearrangement links TRBV19 to TRBJ2-7, with D possibly being TRBD2 (6 bases). V lost 3 bases and J 0 bases, leaving 12 bases between the germline ends. The CDR3 contains 15 residues. The germline gives CDR1 LNHDA, CDR2 SQIVND (reference sequence). The CDR3 spells CASSIGGGSSYEQYF. The CDR3 DNA reads TGTGCCAGTAGTATCGGTGGGGGGAGCTCCTACGAGCAGTACTTC.